This TCR beta chain emerged from a study of Ad26.COV2.S vaccination and SARS-CoV-2 variants. The data were produced by immunoSEQ multiplex PCR, yet TCRdb's version contains in-frame clones alone and is incomplete. The sample shows 150,000 to 200,000 clones, around nine tenths of them seen only once. The sequence came from a human donor who had recovered from COVID-19. This specimen was peripheral blood, taken after recovery from COVID-19.

The CDR3 protein is CASSQVIGTQYF. As DNA, the CDR3 is TGTGCCAGCAGCCAAGTAATAGGGACCCAGTACTTC. The chain employs TRBV3-1 (or the pseudogene TRBV3-2) and TRBJ2-5; D is undetermined. The germline V gene encodes CDR1 LGHDT and CDR2 YNNKEL (reference sequence). This CDR3 has 12 amino acids. Trimming cost V 1 base and J 7 bases, with 7 bases left between them.